This T cell receptor beta chain was recorded in a study of cytomegalovirus exposure and HLA in healthy donors. Study-level background: Early released data had about 80 million unique TCRs, all coming from HLA-typed donors. When 350 to 500 donors were genotyped, about 81% of them were found to fall in the Caucasian-associated ancestry cluster.

As for this clone: Its antigen is as yet unknown.

Researchers ran the PCR with 60 Vbeta and 13 Jbeta primers. The data were produced by immunoSEQ multiplex PCR, yet TCRdb's version contains in-frame clones alone and is incomplete. This sample has about 99,000 clones; nearly 80% occur once, and the top ten carry roughly 6.2%. Overall study results and limits: Cytomegalovirus association was listed for about 150 TCR beta chains.

This receptor was identified in a man in his 60s in good health and CMV-seropositive. The specimen was PBMCs.

CDR3 amino acids: CASSFPIEQYF. The CDR3 DNA sequence: TGTGCCAGCAGTTTCCCCATCGAGCAGTACTTC. The chain employs TRBV27 and TRBJ2-7; D gene uncertain. This CDR3 contains 11 residues. Germline values: CDR1 MNHEY, CDR2 SMNVEV (reference sequence). The germline V and J ends were trimmed by 3 bases and 6 bases, with 6 bases remaining between them.